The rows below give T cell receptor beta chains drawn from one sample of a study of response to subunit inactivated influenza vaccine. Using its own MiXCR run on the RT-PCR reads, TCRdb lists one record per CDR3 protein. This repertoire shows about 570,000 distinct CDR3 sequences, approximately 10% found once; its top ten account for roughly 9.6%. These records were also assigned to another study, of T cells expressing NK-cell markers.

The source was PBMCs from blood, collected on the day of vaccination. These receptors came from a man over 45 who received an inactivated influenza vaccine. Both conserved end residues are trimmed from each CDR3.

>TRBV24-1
ATSDSSPSSYNEQF
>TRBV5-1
ASSLQGAAKNIQY
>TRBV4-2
ASSQDRIDGELF
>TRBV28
ASSTRTGGERAQETQY
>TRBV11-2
ANSWPVGTSGGSNEQF
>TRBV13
ASSFYSKNTEAF
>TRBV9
ASSVRQTDTQY
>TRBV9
ASSVGSSGYNEQF
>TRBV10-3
AICVAPSYEQY
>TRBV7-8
ASSPRTGPFYEQY
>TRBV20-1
SARLRRLAGGPSTDTQY
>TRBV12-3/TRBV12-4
ASSLAVGVYGYT
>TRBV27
ASPARTGVSQPQH
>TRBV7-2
ASSLGLAGGYRGDTQY
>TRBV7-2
ASSLVRGNTGELF
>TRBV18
ASSHGQGASEQY
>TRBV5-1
ASGAQLNNEQF
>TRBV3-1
ASSQVGPGNEQF
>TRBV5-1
ASSVVGQGIGVQF
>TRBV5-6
ASSLGQGPYSNQPQH
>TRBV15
ATSRDPGTGSDNEQF
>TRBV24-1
ATSAMTGQASYNEQF
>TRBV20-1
SARLGNYYEQY
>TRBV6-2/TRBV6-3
ASRGTSGPYEQY
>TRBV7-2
ASSLFQREQY
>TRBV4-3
ASSHGTGLAGELF
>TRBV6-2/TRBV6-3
ASSTRAGGVTDTQY
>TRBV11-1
ASSSSGQNTGELF
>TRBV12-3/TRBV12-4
ASSFGGGSGSYT
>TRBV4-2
ASSQDSSNYGYT
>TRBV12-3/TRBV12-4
ASRPQLSYEQY
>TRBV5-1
ASSPLGGDNEQF
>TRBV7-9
ASRRGGFGNEQF
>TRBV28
ASSPWKGYQETQY
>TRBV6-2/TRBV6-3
ASSRFISGANVLT
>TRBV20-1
SASPSGRGTGELF
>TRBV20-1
RGGSTDTQY
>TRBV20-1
SANQLALRDREPLYYEQY
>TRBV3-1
ASSQHPTGTGELF
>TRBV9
ASSVEDKPNYGYT
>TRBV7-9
ASSYPPSGPSTDTQY
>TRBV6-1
ASSTLPTYNSPLH
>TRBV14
ASSQEVGRRRNEQF
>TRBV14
ASSQGEDPTDTQY
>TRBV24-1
ATSDPRTDTQY
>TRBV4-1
ASSQGQFEREQY
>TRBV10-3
AISLVERGTGELF
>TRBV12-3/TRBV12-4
ASSLGAGGQY
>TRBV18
ASSPNRNTGELF
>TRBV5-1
ASSLLGGRTGELF
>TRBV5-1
ASSFSPGQGAINSPLH
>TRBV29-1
SVEASRRVGEQY
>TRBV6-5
ASSYSPSGQETQY
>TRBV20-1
SARSQGNTIY
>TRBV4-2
ASSLLPEDRRNTDTQY
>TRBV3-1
ASSPRDRGYGEQF
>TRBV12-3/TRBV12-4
ASSLGSGGPGNTIY
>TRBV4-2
ASSQEAGINTEAF